What follows describes a single TCR beta chain. As handled by the study authors: Reference gene primer amplification yielded estimated nucleated cell counts. Clones were sequenced by immunoSEQ multiplex PCR, and TCRdb holds only the in-frame ones, with some missing. V and J calls and clone size are given by that table; D and trimming were obtained from the DNA. The table has more than 85,000 clones, 60% to 85% seen once. The data were taken from a study of blood T cell repertoires in COVID-19. Overall study: COVID-19 samples, acute and convalescent, were from the United States, Italy and Spain. Sources were T cells, B-cell-depleted T cells, or PBMCs; the material itself was cDNA or gDNA.

Germline values: CDR1 KGHSH, CDR2 LQKENI. V shed 3 bases and J shed 2 bases, with 5 bases lying between them. This CDR3 spans 13 amino acids. The source of this sequence is a human donor in a cohort sampled during active or convalescent COVID-19. Sequencing was done on a sample of peripheral blood. V gene TRBV18 combines with J gene TRBJ2-1; the D is unclear. The CDR3 sequence: CASSPKPYNEQFF. DNA for the CDR3: TGTGCCAGCTCACCGAAGCCCTACAATGAGCAGTTCTTC.